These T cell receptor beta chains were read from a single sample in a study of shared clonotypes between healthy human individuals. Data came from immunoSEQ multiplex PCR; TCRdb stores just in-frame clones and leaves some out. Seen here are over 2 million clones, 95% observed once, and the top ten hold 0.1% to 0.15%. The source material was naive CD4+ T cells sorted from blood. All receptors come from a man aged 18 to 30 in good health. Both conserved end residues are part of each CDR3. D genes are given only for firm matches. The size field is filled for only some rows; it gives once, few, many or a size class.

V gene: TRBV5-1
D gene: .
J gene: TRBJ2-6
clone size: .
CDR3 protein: CASSLASGSPGANVLTF
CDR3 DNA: TGCGCCAGCAGCTTGGCGTCGGGGAGTCCTGGGGCCAACGTCCTGACTTTC

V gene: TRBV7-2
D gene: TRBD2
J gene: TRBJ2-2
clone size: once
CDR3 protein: CASSLRASGRTGELFF
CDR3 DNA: TGTGCCAGCAGCTTAAGGGCTAGCGGGAGGACCGGGGAGCTGTTTTTT

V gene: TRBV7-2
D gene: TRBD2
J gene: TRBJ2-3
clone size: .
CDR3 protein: CASSASGRAEDTQYF
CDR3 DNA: TGTGCCAGCAGCGCCAGCGGGAGGGCCGAAGATACGCAGTATTTT

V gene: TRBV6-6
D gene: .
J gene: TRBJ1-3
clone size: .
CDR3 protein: CASGSSGVSGNTIYF
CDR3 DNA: TGTGCCAGCGGCTCCTCAGGGGTTTCGGGAAACACCATATATTTT

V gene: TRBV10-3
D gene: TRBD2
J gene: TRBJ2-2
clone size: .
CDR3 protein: CAIRPSPEREWDTGELFF
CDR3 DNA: TGTGCCATCAGACCGAGCCCTGAGCGGGAGTGGGACACCGGGGAGCTGTTTTTT

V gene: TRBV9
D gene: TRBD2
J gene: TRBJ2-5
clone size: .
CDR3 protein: CASSVALAGDRETQYF
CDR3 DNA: TGTGCCAGCAGCGTAGCTCTAGCGGGAGATAGGGAGACCCAGTACTTC

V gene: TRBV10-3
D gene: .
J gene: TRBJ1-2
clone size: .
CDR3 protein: CAISDSVNYGYTF
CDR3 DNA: TGTGCCATCAGTGATTCTGTTAACTATGGCTACACCTTC

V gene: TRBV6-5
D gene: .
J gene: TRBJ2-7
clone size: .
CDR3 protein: CASSYPGGLKQYF
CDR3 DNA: TGTGCCAGCAGTTACCCCGGGGGGCTGAAGCAGTACTTC

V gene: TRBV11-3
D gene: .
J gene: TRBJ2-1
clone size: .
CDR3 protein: CASSLKGQQTRGNEQFF
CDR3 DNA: TGTGCCAGCAGCTTAAAGGGACAACAAACCCGAGGGAATGAGCAGTTCTTC

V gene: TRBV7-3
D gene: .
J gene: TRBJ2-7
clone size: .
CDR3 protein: CASRLLGTNSYEQYF
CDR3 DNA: TGTGCCAGCAGATTGCTCGGGACCAACTCCTACGAGCAGTACTTC

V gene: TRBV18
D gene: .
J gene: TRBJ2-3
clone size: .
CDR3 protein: CASSPYGTDTQYF
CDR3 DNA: TGTGCCAGCTCCCCCTATGGCACAGATACGCAGTATTTT

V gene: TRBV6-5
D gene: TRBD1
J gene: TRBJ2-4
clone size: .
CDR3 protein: CASSYSQDRLNIQYF
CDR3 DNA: TGTGCCAGCAGTTACTCGCAGGACAGGTTAAACATTCAGTACTTC

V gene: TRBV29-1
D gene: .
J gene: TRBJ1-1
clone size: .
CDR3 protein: CSSRQAPGNTEAFF
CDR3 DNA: TGCAGCTCGAGACAGGCCCCGGGGAACACTGAAGCTTTCTTT

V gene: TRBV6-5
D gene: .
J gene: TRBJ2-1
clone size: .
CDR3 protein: CASSYFGEQFF
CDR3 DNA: TGTGCCAGCAGTTACTTCGGGGAGCAGTTCTTC

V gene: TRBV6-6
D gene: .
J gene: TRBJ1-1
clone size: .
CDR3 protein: CASSPGRYTEAFF
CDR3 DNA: TGTGCCAGCAGTCCTGGACGGTACACTGAAGCTTTCTTT

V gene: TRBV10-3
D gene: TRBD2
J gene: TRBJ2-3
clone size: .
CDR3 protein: CAIRRGGGESDTQYF
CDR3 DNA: TGTGCCATCAGGCGCGGCGGGGGGGAGTCAGATACGCAGTATTTT

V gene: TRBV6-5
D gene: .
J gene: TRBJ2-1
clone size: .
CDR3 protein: CASSRAGVVNEQFF
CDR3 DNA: TGTGCCAGCAGTCGGGCAGGGGTGGTCAATGAGCAGTTCTTC